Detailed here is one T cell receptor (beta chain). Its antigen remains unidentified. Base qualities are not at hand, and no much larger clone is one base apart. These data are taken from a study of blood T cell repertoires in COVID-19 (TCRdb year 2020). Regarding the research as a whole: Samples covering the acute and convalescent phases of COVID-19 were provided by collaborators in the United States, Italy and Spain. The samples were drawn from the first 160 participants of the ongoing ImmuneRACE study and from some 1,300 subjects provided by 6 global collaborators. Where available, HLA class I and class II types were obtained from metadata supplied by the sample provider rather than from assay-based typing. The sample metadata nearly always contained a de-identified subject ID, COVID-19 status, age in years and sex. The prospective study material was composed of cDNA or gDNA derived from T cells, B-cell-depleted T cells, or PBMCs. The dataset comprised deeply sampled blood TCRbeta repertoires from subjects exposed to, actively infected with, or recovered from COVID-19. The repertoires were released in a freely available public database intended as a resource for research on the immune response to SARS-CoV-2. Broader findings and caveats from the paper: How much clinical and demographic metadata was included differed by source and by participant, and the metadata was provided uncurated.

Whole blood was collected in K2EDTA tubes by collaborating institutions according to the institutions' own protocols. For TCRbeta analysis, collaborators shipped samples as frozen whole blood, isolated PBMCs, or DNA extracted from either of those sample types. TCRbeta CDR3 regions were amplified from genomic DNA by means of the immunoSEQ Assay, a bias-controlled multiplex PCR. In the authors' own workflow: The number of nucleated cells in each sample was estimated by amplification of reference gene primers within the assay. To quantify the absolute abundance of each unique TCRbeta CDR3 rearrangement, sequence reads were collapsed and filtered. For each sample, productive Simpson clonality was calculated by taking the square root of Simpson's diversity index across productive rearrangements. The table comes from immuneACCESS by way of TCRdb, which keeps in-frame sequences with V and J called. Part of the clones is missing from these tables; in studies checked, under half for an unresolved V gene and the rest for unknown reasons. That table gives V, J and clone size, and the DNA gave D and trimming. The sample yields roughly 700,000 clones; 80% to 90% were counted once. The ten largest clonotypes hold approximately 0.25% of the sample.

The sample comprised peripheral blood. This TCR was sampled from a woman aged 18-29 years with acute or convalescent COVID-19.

This receptor carries the CDR3 CASSPATVNTEAFF. The DNA sequence reads TGTGCCAGCAGCCCCGCGACAGTCAACACTGAAGCTTTCTTT. The chain links TRBV7-9 with TRBJ1-1; TRBD1 is a possible D gene, resting on 5 matching bases. From the germline V gene (reference sequence), CDR1 is SEHNR and CDR2 is FQNEAQ. Measured from the cysteine to the phenylalanine, the CDR3 is 14 residues long. The DNA shown is the 42-base CDR3, in frame from base 1. Trimming at the junction amounts to 5 bases on V and 2 bases on J, and the germline ends lie 12 bases apart.